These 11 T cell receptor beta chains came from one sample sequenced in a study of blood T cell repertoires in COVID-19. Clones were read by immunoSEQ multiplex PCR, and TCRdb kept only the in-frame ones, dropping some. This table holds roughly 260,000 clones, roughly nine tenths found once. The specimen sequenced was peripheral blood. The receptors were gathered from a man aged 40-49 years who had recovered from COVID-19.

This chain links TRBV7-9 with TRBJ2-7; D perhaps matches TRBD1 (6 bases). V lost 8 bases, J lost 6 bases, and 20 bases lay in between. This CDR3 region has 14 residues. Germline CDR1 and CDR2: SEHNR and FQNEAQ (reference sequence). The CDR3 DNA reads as TGTGCCAGCGGATTCGGCAGGGGCCATACCGAGCAGTACTTC. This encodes CASGFGRGHTEQYF.

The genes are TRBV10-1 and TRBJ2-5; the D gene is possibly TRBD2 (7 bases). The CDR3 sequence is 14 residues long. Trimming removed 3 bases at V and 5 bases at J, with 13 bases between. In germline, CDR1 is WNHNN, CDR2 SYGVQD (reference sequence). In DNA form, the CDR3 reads TGCGCCAGCAGTGACGGGGGGCCCGGGGAGACCCAGTACTTC. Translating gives CASSDGGPGETQYF.

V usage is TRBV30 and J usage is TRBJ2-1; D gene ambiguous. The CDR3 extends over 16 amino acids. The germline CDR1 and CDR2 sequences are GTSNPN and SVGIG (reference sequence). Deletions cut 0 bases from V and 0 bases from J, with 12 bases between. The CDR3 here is CAWSVGRRLSYNEQFF. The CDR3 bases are TGTGCCTGGAGTGTGGGTCGTCGACTCTCCTACAATGAGCAGTTCTTC.

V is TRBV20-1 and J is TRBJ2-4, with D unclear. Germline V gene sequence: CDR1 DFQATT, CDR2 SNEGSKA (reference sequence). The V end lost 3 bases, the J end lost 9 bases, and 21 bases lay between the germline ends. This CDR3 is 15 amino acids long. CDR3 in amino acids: CSASFLGRPDGIQYF. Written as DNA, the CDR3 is TGCAGTGCTAGTTTTTTGGGCCGACCGGATGGCATTCAGTACTTC.

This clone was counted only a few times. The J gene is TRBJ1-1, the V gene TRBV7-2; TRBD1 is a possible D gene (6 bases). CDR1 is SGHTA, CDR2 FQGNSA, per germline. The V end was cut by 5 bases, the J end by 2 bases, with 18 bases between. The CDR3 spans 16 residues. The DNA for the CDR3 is TGTGCCAGCAGCCCTACACGGGGGGGGCCAAACACTGAAGCTTTCTTT. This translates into CASSPTRGGPNTEAFF.

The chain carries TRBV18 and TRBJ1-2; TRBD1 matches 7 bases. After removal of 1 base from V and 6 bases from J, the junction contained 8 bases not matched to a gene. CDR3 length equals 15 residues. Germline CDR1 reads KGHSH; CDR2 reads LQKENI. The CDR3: CASSPLVQGKDGYTF. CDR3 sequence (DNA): TGTGCCAGCTCACCACTAGTACAGGGGAAGGATGGCTACACCTTC. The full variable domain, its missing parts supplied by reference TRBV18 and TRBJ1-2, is NAGVMQNPRHLVRRRGQEARLRCSPMKGHSHVYWYRQLPEEGLKFMVYLQKENIIDESGMPKERFSAEFPKEGPSILRIQQVVRGDSAAYFCASSPLVQGKDGYTFGSGTRLTVV.

In nucleotides, the CDR3 is TGTGCCAGCAGCTTGAGGTCAGGGACCCGAGCGGGAGTCGAGCAGTACTTC. It translates to CASSLRSGTRAGVEQYF. V is TRBV7-2 and J is TRBJ2-7; TRBD2 agrees at 8 bases. The germline gives CDR1 SGHTA, CDR2 FQGNSA. The CDR3 covers 17 residues. V was pared by 3 bases and J by 6 bases, with 16 bases of the junction left unmatched.

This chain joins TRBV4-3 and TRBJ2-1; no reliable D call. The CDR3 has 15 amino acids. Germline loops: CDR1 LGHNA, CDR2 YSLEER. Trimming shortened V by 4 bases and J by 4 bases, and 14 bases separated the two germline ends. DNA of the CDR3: TGCGCCAGCAGCCCTCTGCTAGAGGCGTACAATGAGCAGTTCTTC. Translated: CASSPLLEAYNEQFF.

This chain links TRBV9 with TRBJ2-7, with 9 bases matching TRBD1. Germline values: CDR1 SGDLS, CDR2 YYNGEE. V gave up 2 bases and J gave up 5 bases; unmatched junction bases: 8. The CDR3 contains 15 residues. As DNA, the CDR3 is TGTGCCAGCAGCGTCCGGGACAGGGAGTTCCACGAGCAGTACTTC. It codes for CASSVRDREFHEQYF.

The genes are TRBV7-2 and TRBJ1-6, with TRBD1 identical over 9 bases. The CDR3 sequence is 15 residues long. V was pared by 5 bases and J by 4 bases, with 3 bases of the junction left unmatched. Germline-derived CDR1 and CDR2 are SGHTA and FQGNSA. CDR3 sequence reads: CASSVGTGYNSPLHF. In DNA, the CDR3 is TGTGCCAGCAGCGTGGGGACAGGGTATAATTCACCCCTCCACTTT. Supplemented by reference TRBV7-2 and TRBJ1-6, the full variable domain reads GAGVSQSPSNKVTEKGKDVELRCDPISGHTALYWYRQSLGQGLEFLIYFQGNSAPDKSGLPSDRFSAERTGGSVSTLTIQRTQQEDSAVYLCASSVGTGYNSPLHFGNGTRLTVT.

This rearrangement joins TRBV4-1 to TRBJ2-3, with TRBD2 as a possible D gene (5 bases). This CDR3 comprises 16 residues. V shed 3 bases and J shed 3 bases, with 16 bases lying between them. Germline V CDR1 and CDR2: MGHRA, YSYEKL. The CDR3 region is CASSQLWSGSTDTQYF. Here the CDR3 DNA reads TGCGCCAGCAGCCAGCTTTGGTCGGGGAGTACAGATACGCAGTATTTT.